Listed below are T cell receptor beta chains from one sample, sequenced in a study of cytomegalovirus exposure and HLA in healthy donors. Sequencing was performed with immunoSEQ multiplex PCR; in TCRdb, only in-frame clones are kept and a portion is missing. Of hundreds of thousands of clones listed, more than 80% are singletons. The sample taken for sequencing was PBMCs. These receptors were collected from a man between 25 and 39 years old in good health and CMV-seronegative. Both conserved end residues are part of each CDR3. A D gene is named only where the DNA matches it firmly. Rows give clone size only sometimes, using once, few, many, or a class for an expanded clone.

CASSLALERRQAFF,TGCGCCAGCAGCTTGGCTCTCGAGAGGAGACAAGCTTTCTTT,TRBJ1-1,TRBV5-1,.,.
CASSSIQGISNQPQHF,TGTGCCAGCAGTTCAATACAGGGGATTAGCAATCAGCCCCAGCATTTT,TRBJ1-5,TRBV27,TRBD1,.
CASSGDSGYTEAFF,TGTGCCAGCAGCGGCGACAGTGGATACACTGAAGCTTTCTTT,TRBJ1-1,TRBV5-6,.,.
CASSYGTSGRTDTQYF,TGTGCCAGCAGTTACGGGACTAGCGGGCGCACAGATACGCAGTATTTT,TRBJ2-3,TRBV6-6,TRBD2,.
CASSVRPGGLGSPLHF,TGTGCCAGCAGCGTAAGGCCGGGGGGTTTGGGTTCACCCCTCCACTTT,TRBJ1-6,TRBV9,.,.
CAMFVGQRILNYGYTF,TGCGCCATGTTTGTGGGACAGAGAATTCTTAACTATGGCTACACCTTC,TRBJ1-2,TRBV10-1,TRBD1,once
CASRTGGNEKLFF,TGTGCCAGCAGAACTGGGGGGAATGAAAAACTGTTTTTT,TRBJ1-4,TRBV6-1,.,.
CASGGASGGQTYEQYF,TGTGCCAGCGGGGGGGCGAGCGGGGGCCAAACCTACGAGCAGTACTTC,TRBJ2-7,TRBV2,TRBD2,.
CASSLRQGMVTEAFF,TGTGCCAGCAGTCTAAGACAGGGAATGGTCACTGAAGCTTTCTTT,TRBJ1-1,TRBV28,TRBD1,few
CASRPTGTLEAFF,TGTGCCAGCAGGCCTACAGGGACCCTTGAAGCTTTCTTT,TRBJ1-1,TRBV28,.,.
CSVDGHGTLYGYTF,TGCAGCGTAGACGGACATGGGACTCTCTATGGCTACACCTTC,TRBJ1-2,TRBV29-1,.,.
CASSQNRANSPLHF,TGCGCCAGCAGCCAGAACAGGGCTAATTCACCCCTCCACTTT,TRBJ1-6,TRBV4-3,.,.
CASSVAQGVTSEQYF,TGTGCCAGCAGCGTAGCACAGGGGGTAACCAGCGAGCAGTACTTC,TRBJ2-7,TRBV9,TRBD1,once
CASSREVNTEAFF,TGTGCCAGCTCCCGCGAGGTCAACACTGAAGCTTTCTTT,TRBJ1-1,TRBV18,.,once
CASSLVNEKLFF,TGTGCCAGCAGCCTCGTAAATGAAAAACTGTTTTTT,TRBJ1-4,TRBV4-2,.,few
CASTLGLGGSIQYF,TGCGCCAGCACCCTGGGACTAGGGGGGTCCATTCAGTACTTC,TRBJ2-4,TRBV10-2,TRBD2,.
CATSRDGQGGSPLHF,TGTGCCACCAGCAGAGATGGCCAGGGCGGCTCACCCCTCCACTTT,TRBJ1-6,TRBV15,.,.
CASLDMGRKPEAFF,TGTGCCAGCCTCGATATGGGGAGGAAACCTGAAGCTTTCTTT,TRBJ1-1,TRBV6-1,.,once
CASSFGGGGFSTDTQYF,TGTGCCAGCAGCTTCGGCGGGGGAGGATTTAGCACAGATACGCAGTATTTT,TRBJ2-3,TRBV11-2,TRBD2,once
CASSPFPNYGYTF,TGTGCCAGCAGCCCGTTCCCCAACTATGGCTACACCTTC,TRBJ1-2,TRBV7-9,.,.
CASSFVGQVNQPQHF,TGTGCCAGCAGTTTTGTTGGACAGGTCAATCAGCCCCAGCATTTT,TRBJ1-5,TRBV28,TRBD1,.
CASSLWAGGGYGYTF,TGTGCCAGCAGTTTATGGGCAGGGGGCGGCTATGGCTACACCTTC,TRBJ1-2,TRBV28,TRBD1,.
CASSLASFQGGEQYF,TGTGCCAGCAGCTTGGCTTCCTTCCAGGGGGGCGAGCAGTACTTC,TRBJ2-7,TRBV5-6,.,.
CASSLSASTDTQYF,TGTGCCAGCAGCCTATCCGCATCCACAGATACGCAGTATTTT,TRBJ2-3,TRBV7-9,.,.
CASSQEAGGRSSPLHF,TGCGCCAGCAGCCAAGAAGCAGGGGGCAGGAGTTCACCCCTCCACTTT,TRBJ1-6,TRBV4-1,TRBD1,.
CATSSGDYGYTF,TGTGCCACCAGCTCGGGGGACTATGGCTACACCTTC,TRBJ1-2,TRBV15,.,.
CASSPVTGMNTEAFF,TGTGCCAGCTCACCTGTGACAGGCATGAACACTGAAGCTTTCTTT,TRBJ1-1,TRBV18,.,few
CSSSYWTGEIPEAFF,TGTTCCAGCAGCTACTGGACAGGGGAAATCCCTGAAGCTTTCTTT,TRBJ1-1,TRBV7-9,TRBD1,.
CASKEGAGSRETQYF,TGTGCCAGCAAGGAGGGCGCTGGGTCTCGAGAGACCCAGTACTTC,TRBJ2-5,TRBV6-1,.,.
CASSPWASGTYEQYF,TGTGCCAGCAGCCCCTGGGCTAGCGGGACCTACGAGCAGTACTTC,TRBJ2-7,TRBV9,TRBD2,.
CAISESLRGGGNNGYTF,TGTGCCATCAGTGAGTCGCTTCGCGGGGGCGGAAACAATGGCTACACCTTC,TRBJ1-2,TRBV10-3,.,once
CASSHPGAKNIQYF,TGCGCCAGCAGCCACCCGGGAGCCAAAAACATTCAGTACTTC,TRBJ2-4,TRBV5-1,.,.
CASGRTSGGLSQETQYF,TGTGCCAGCGGAAGGACTAGCGGGGGGCTATCCCAAGAGACCCAGTACTTC,TRBJ2-5,TRBV9,TRBD2,.
CASKSRQNTEAFF,TGTGCCAGTAAGTCGCGACAGAACACTGAAGCTTTCTTT,TRBJ1-1,TRBV19,.,.
CASRLTGAPGEPQHF,TGTGCCAGCAGACTGACAGGGGCCCCGGGGGAGCCCCAGCATTTT,TRBJ1-5,TRBV6-1,TRBD1,.
CASSRRTGGTEAFF,TGCGCCAGCAGTCGCCGGACAGGGGGGACTGAAGCTTTCTTT,TRBJ1-1,TRBV10-2,TRBD1,few
CASSQEPAGADTGELFF,TGCGCCAGCAGCCAAGAGCCAGCGGGGGCCGACACCGGGGAGCTGTTTTTT,TRBJ2-2,TRBV4-1,TRBD2,.
CASIQRAGYEQYF,TGTGCCAGCATCCAACGAGCGGGGTACGAGCAGTACTTC,TRBJ2-7,TRBV6-6,TRBD2,.
CASSPGQGRRGLFF,TGTGCCAGCAGCCCCGGACAGGGGCGCCGAGGGCTGTTTTTT,TRBJ1-4,TRBV7-2,TRBD1,.
CASSLQGRGDTQYF,TGTGCCAGCAGTTTACAGGGGCGCGGGGATACGCAGTATTTT,TRBJ2-3,TRBV28,.,.
CASSSRGNEQFF,TGTGCCAGCAGCTCTAGGGGGAATGAGCAGTTCTTC,TRBJ2-1,TRBV7-9,.,.
CASSSRTGYEQYF,TGTGCCAGCAGCTCGAGGACAGGATACGAGCAGTACTTC,TRBJ2-7,TRBV11-2,TRBD1,.
CASSPRQGLQETQYF,TGCGCCAGCAGCCCCCGACAGGGGCTTCAAGAGACCCAGTACTTC,TRBJ2-5,TRBV5-1,TRBD1,once
CASSSSGHGNGELFF,TGTGCCAGCAGTTCCTCGGGACATGGGAACGGGGAGCTGTTTTTT,TRBJ2-2,TRBV28,.,.
CASSIQGHSNQPQHF,TGTGCCAGTAGTATTCAGGGCCACAGCAATCAGCCCCAGCATTTT,TRBJ1-5,TRBV19,.,.
CASSFGAGGYYNEQFF,TGTGCCAGCAGCTTCGGAGCGGGGGGCTACTACAATGAGCAGTTCTTC,TRBJ2-1,TRBV13,TRBD2,.
CASSFSNTEAFF,TGTGCCAGCAGCTTTAGCAACACTGAAGCTTTCTTT,TRBJ1-1,TRBV5-6,.,few
CASSLTGAGELFF,TGTGCCAGCAGCTTAACGGGGGCCGGGGAGCTGTTTTTT,TRBJ2-2,TRBV7-8,.,.
CASSLAGSSGGNEQFF,TGTGCCAGCAGCTTAGCGGGGTCTAGCGGGGGTAATGAGCAGTTCTTC,TRBJ2-1,TRBV11-2,TRBD2,.
CASSSNGGSRANVLTF,TGTGCCAGCAGCTCTAACGGGGGTTCTAGGGCCAACGTCCTGACTTTC,TRBJ2-6,TRBV7-3,.,.
CASSQEGGAFYEQYF,TGTGCCAGCAGCCAAGAGGGGGGGGCCTTCTACGAGCAGTACTTC,TRBJ2-7,TRBV7-3,.,few
CASRDSLLSGNTIYF,TGTGCCAGCAGAGACAGCTTACTCTCTGGAAACACCATATATTTT,TRBJ1-3,TRBV7-9,.,once
CASSSTSGGHRWDDTQYF,TGCGCCAGCAGCTCGACTAGCGGGGGCCACAGGTGGGACGATACGCAGTATTTT,TRBJ2-3,TRBV5-1,TRBD2,once